The 31 T cell receptor beta chains presented below share a single source sample, sequenced in a study of T cell responses to AZD1222 COVID-19 vaccine. Here immunoSEQ multiplex PCR was the method, and the copy in TCRdb shows in-frame clones only, minus some. Among about 140,000 clones listed, 80% to 95% were seen once. This material consisted of peripheral blood, taken 28 days after the second AZD1222 dose. The receptors here all came from an adult who received the AZD1222 COVID-19 vaccine.

The rearrangement links TRBV28 to TRBJ1-5; D remains unclear. V was trimmed by 8 bases and J by 0 bases, leaving 14 bases between them. The CDR3 runs to 15 residues. In germline, CDR1 is MDHEN, CDR2 SYDVKM. The CDR3 nucleotides are TGTGCCAGCGAAAGAAGGGCCAATAGCAATCAGCCCCAGCATTTT. It yields the protein CASERRANSNQPQHF.

The V and J genes are TRBV11-3 and TRBJ1-2; unclear D gene. CDR3 size: 17 residues. V was shortened by 4 bases and J by 0 bases, with 18 bases between the two germline ends. Germline V lookup: CDR1 SGHNT, CDR2 YENEEA. For the CDR3, the DNA is TGTGCCAGCAGCTCGACACGCGGGCAGCAAGCTAACTATGGCTACACCTTC. Translation gives CASSSTRGQQANYGYTF.

This clone has just one count. The chain has TRBV7-6 and TRBJ1-4; TRBD1 might be the D (5 bases). Germline V gene data show CDR1 as SGHVS and CDR2 as FNYEAQ. The CDR3 contains 15 residues. Trimming shortened V by 6 bases and J by 4 bases, and 15 bases separated the two germline ends. As DNA, the CDR3 is TGTGCCAGCAGGGCTGACGGGGCAAATAATGAAAAACTGTTTTTT. It is translated as CASRADGANNEKLFF.

The J gene is TRBJ2-2, the V gene TRBV24-1; D gene unclear. CDR1 and CDR2 (germline): KGHDR, SFDVKD. CDR3 length: 12 residues. The ends were cut back, 9 bases at V and 5 bases at J, with 9 bases in the middle. In nucleotides, the CDR3 is TGTGCCACCTACTCCGAAACCGGGGAGCTGTTTTTT. This encodes CATYSETGELFF.

This clone occurred once. The chain couples TRBV7-9 to TRBJ1-5; no reliable D call. The germline gives CDR1 SEHNR, CDR2 FQNEAQ (reference sequence). The CDR3 extends over 13 amino acids. Trimming cost V 7 bases and J 5 bases, with 12 bases left between them. The CDR3 sequence is CASNRGADQPQHF. CDR3 nucleotides: TGTGCCAGCAATCGAGGCGCGGATCAGCCCCAGCATTTT.

The chain carries TRBV12-5 and TRBJ2-1, with TRBD2 matching over 13 bases. Germline assignment: CDR1 LGHNT and CDR2 FRNRAP. The V gene end was trimmed by 2 bases and the J gene end by 9 bases; junction bases not matched to a gene: 7. The CDR3 has 16 residues. Written as DNA, the CDR3 is TGTGCTAGTGGTTTGATACTAGCGGGGGGGCCCAGTGAGCAGTTCTTC. It translates to CASGLILAGGPSEQFF.

The chain carries TRBV5-5 and TRBJ2-7; D may be TRBD1 (8 bases). The CDR3 has 15 amino acids. Per the germline V gene, CDR1 is SGHKS and CDR2 is YYEKEE (reference sequence). Trimming removed 4 bases from V and 1 base from J, with 15 bases in between. The CDR3 DNA sequence: TGTGCCAGCAGCCTAGCGGACAGGGTGTCCTACGAGCAGTACTTC. Translating gives CASSLADRVSYEQYF.

The J gene is TRBJ1-6, the V gene TRBV30; D gene ambiguous. The germline V gene has CDR1 GTSNPN and CDR2 SVGIG (reference sequence). This CDR3 comprises 17 residues. V was shortened by 2 bases and J by 0 bases, with 14 bases between the two germline ends. The CDR3 DNA is TGTGCCTGGAGTCGTACGTGGACGAGCTCCTATAATTCACCCCTCCACTTT. Translating it yields CAWSRTWTSSYNSPLHF.

The rearrangement uses TRBV6-5 and TRBJ2-7; D not certain. Trimming removed 7 bases at V and 2 bases at J, with 12 bases between. Per the germline V gene, CDR1 is MNHEY and CDR2 is SVGAGI. CDR3 size: 13 residues. The CDR3 spells CASTNAAPYEQYF. In DNA form, the CDR3 reads TGTGCCAGCACTAACGCGGCCCCCTACGAGCAGTACTTC.

J is TRBJ2-1 and V is TRBV6-5; D is ambiguous. V was clipped by 3 bases and J by 7 bases, with 13 bases between them. The CDR3 has 14 amino acids. The germline V gene encodes CDR1 MNHEY and CDR2 SVGAGI. The CDR3 coding sequence is TGTGCCAGCAGTTATAAATTCGCTGGGAATGAGCAGTTCTTC. Residues: CASSYKFAGNEQFF.

The chain couples TRBV4-3 to TRBJ1-6; D is unresolved. Germline values: CDR1 LGHNA, CDR2 YSLEER. The CDR3 sequence is 16 residues long. Between the trimmed V and J ends, which lost 0 bases and 10 bases, there was a span of 16 bases. CDR3 amino acids: CASSQDGPEEMSPLHF. The CDR3 region has the DNA TGCGCCAGCAGCCAAGATGGGCCAGAAGAGATGTCACCCCTCCACTTT.

V and J are TRBV18 and TRBJ2-7; D is unresolved. Trimming left V 2 bases short and J 3 bases short, with 14 bases between. CDR3 length: 15 amino acids. The V gene's germline CDR1 is KGHSH and CDR2 LQKENI. CDR3 sequence reads: CASSPSQEISYEQYF. The CDR3 DNA is TGTGCCAGCTCACCATCCCAGGAAATCAGCTACGAGCAGTACTTC.

J is TRBJ1-1 and V is TRBV27; D is ambiguous. The germline V gene encodes CDR1 MNHEY and CDR2 SMNVEV (reference sequence). Deletions cut 6 bases from V and 1 base from J, with 12 bases between. This CDR3 spans 14 amino acids. CDR3 residues: CASRDGLSNTEAFF. CDR3 nucleotide sequence: TGTGCCAGCAGAGACGGACTCTCGAACACTGAAGCTTTCTTT.

The rearrangement joins TRBV6-2 or TRBV6-3 to TRBJ1-1, with 8 positions matching TRBD1. Trimming removed 0 bases from V and 1 base from J; junction bases left unmatched: 10. The CDR3 totals 18 residues. Looked up from germline, CDR1 is MNHEY and CDR2 is SVGEGT. The CDR3 here is CASSYSRQGSRRNTEAFF. In DNA, the CDR3 is TGTGCCAGCAGTTACTCGAGACAGGGGTCCCGGAGGAACACTGAAGCTTTCTTT.

This chain connects TRBV11-2 to TRBJ2-5; the match to TRBD2 covers 14 bases. This CDR3 spans 16 amino acids. Germline lookup yields CDR1 SGHAT and CDR2 FQNNGV. With V trimmed by 6 bases and J by 6 bases, 9 bases remained unmatched. The CDR3 here is CASRTTSGGDRKTQYF. CDR3 nucleotides: TGTGCCAGCAGAACGACTAGCGGGGGGGACCGGAAGACCCAGTACTTC.

The chain has TRBV27 and TRBJ1-2, with D unresolved. V was trimmed by 0 bases and J by 4 bases, leaving 9 bases between them. The CDR3 spans 14 residues. Per germline, CDR1 MNHEY and CDR2 SMNVEV (reference sequence). In DNA, the CDR3 is TGTGCCAGCAGTTTATCTCGGACGGCCTATGGCTACACCTTC. Residues: CASSLSRTAYGYTF.

The chain is built from TRBV7-9 and TRBJ1-4, with 9 bases matching TRBD1. V lost 4 bases, J lost 0 bases, and 6 bases stayed unmatched. Germline V gene sequence: CDR1 SEHNR, CDR2 FQNEAQ (reference sequence). This CDR3 region has 17 residues. The CDR3: CASSSGTGIATNEKLFF. The DNA of the CDR3 is TGTGCCAGCAGCTCCGGGACAGGGATCGCAACTAATGAAAAACTGTTTTTT.

The table lists this clone with a count of one. V usage is TRBV24-1 and J usage is TRBJ1-1; 8 nucleotides line up with TRBD1. Unmatched junction bases numbered 3, after V lost 4 bases and J lost 3 bases. The CDR3 has 14 residues. Germline CDR1 is KGHDR and CDR2 is SFDVKD. This CDR3 reads CATSETGAYTEAFF. The CDR3 region has the DNA TGTGCCACCAGTGAGACAGGGGCTTACACTGAAGCTTTCTTT.

V and J are TRBV5-1 and TRBJ2-1, with D unresolved. V lost 2 bases and J lost 0, with 9 bases in between. The CDR3 runs to 15 residues. In germline, CDR1 is SGHRS, CDR2 YFSETQ. This CDR3 is CASSFSGSSYNEQFF. In nucleotides, the CDR3 is TGCGCCAGCAGCTTTTCGGGCAGCTCCTACAATGAGCAGTTCTTC.

This chain joins TRBV28 and TRBJ1-4, with 7 bases identical to TRBD1. Germline CDR1 and CDR2: MDHEN and SYDVKM. The V gene end was trimmed by 5 bases and the J gene end by 4 bases; junction bases not matched to a gene: 7. This CDR3 contains 15 residues. The CDR3 DNA sequence: TGTGCCAGCAGTCCCTGGACAGGCCGTAATGAAAAACTGTTTTTT. It is translated as CASSPWTGRNEKLFF.

The J gene is TRBJ1-5, the V gene TRBV11-3; D perhaps matches TRBD1 (5 bases). Between the trimmed V and J ends, which lost 3 bases and 1 base, there was a span of 7 bases. CDR3 size: 14 residues. Per the germline V gene, CDR1 is SGHNT and CDR2 is YENEEA. Here the CDR3 reads CASSLGPSNQPQHF. Here the CDR3 DNA reads TGTGCCAGCAGCTTGGGACCGAGCAATCAGCCCCAGCATTTT.

This clone was found once. The rearrangement uses TRBV20-1 and TRBJ1-2; D remains unclear. V shed 3 bases and J shed 3 bases, with 11 bases lying between them. This CDR3 region has 13 residues. Germline V gives CDR1 DFQATT, CDR2 SNEGSKA (reference sequence). The CDR3 here is CSASEGPDYGYTF. CDR3 in DNA: TGCAGTGCTAGTGAGGGTCCCGACTATGGCTACACCTTC.

This clone was seen more than once but under ten times. J is TRBJ1-2 and V is TRBV5-5, with D perhaps TRBD1 (6 bases). V was pared by 0 bases and J by 4 bases, with 16 bases between. The CDR3 sequence is 16 residues long. Germline V gene sequence: CDR1 SGHKS, CDR2 YYEKEE (reference sequence). Here the CDR3 reads CASSLEGGFAFYGYTF. As DNA, the CDR3 is TGTGCCAGCAGCTTGGAGGGGGGGTTCGCCTTCTATGGCTACACCTTC.

This chain connects TRBV5-1 to TRBJ2-1, with 10 nucleotides matching TRBD2. The junction had 7 bases not matched to a gene; V was cut back by 0 bases and J by 7 bases. The V gene's germline CDR1 is SGHRS and CDR2 YFSETQ. The CDR3 sequence is 16 residues long. The CDR3: CASSLASGGAENEQFF. CDR3 in DNA: TGCGCCAGCAGCTTGGCCAGCGGGGGGGCAGAAAATGAGCAGTTCTTC.

The V call is TRBV19, the J call TRBJ1-2; 7 positions match TRBD1. The germline CDR1 and CDR2 sequences are LNHDA and SQIVND (reference sequence). The CDR3 is made up of 13 amino acids. The V and J ends lost 4 bases and 6 bases, in that order; junction bases with no gene match: 5. DNA for the CDR3: TGTGCCAGTAGTACACTACAGGGGAATGGCTACACCTTC. Translation: CASSTLQGNGYTF.

The V and J genes are TRBV4-1 and TRBJ1-4, with TRBD1 identical over 8 bases. V was pared by 4 bases and J by 6 bases, with 7 bases of the junction left unmatched. This CDR3 has 15 amino acids. Looked up from germline, CDR1 is MGHRA and CDR2 is YSYEKL. CDR3 coding DNA: TGCGCCAGCAGCCGGTCCGGGACAGGTTATGAAAAACTGTTTTTT. Encoded protein: CASSRSGTGYEKLFF.

The V call is TRBV7-9, the J call TRBJ1-4; D is unclear. The germline CDR1 and CDR2 sequences are SEHNR and FQNEAQ (reference sequence). The V and J ends lost 4 bases and 3 bases respectively, with 15 bases between them. This CDR3 is 16 amino acids long. The CDR3, as DNA: TGTGCCAGCAGCTCTCCCCTCATTCTTTCTAATGAAAAACTGTTTTTT. It is translated as CASSSPLILSNEKLFF.

V and J are TRBV29-1 and TRBJ2-5; D may be TRBD2 (6 bases). From germline, CDR1 is SQVTM and CDR2 ANQGSEA. Trimming shortened V by 3 bases and J by 7 bases, and 12 bases separated the two germline ends. This CDR3 is 12 amino acids long. The CDR3 DNA reads as TGCAGCGTTGATTGGGCCGGGGGGACCCAGTACTTC. Protein: CSVDWAGGTQYF.

This sequence joins TRBV5-1 and TRBJ1-1; no clear D gene. This CDR3 spans 12 amino acids. Trimming took 0 bases from V and 10 from J, leaving 10 bases between them. Germline V gene lookup returns CDR1 SGHRS and CDR2 YFSETQ. CDR3 coding DNA: TGCGCCAGCAGCTTGGTCGGAGGTGGAGCTTTCTTT. As protein: CASSLVGGGAFF. Combining the CDR3 with reference TRBV5-1 and TRBJ1-1 gives the whole variable domain KAGVTQTPRYLIKTRGQQVTLSCSPISGHRSVSWYQQTPGQGLQFLFEYFSETQRNKGNFPGRFSGRQFSNSRSEMNVSTLELGDSALYLCASSLVGGGAFFGQGTRLTVV.

The V gene is TRBV28, the J gene TRBJ2-5; D possibly corresponds to TRBD2 (5 bases). Germline-derived CDR1 and CDR2 are MDHEN and SYDVKM. V shed 2 bases and J shed 4 bases, with 8 bases lying between them. The CDR3 extends over 13 amino acids. The CDR3, as DNA: TGTGCCAGCAGTTTAAGCGGTGGAGAGACCCAGTACTTC. Its translation: CASSLSGGETQYF.

The J gene is TRBJ1-2, the V gene TRBV18, with 7 bases identical to TRBD1. Germline V gene sequence: CDR1 KGHSH, CDR2 LQKENI. The CDR3 has 13 amino acids. The V segment lost 3 bases and the J segment 8 bases; nucleotides outside the gene matches: 6. The CDR3 loop is CASSPTGEEGYTF. The CDR3 coding sequence is TGTGCCAGCTCACCCACAGGGGAGGAAGGCTACACCTTC. Variable domain in full (rest from reference TRBV18 and TRBJ1-2): NAGVMQNPRHLVRRRGQEARLRCSPMKGHSHVYWYRQLPEEGLKFMVYLQKENIIDESGMPKERFSAEFPKEGPSILRIQQVVRGDSAAYFCASSPTGEEGYTFGSGTRLTVV.